The TCR beta chain under discussion was sequenced for a study of Graves' ophthalmopathy and Graves' hyperthyroidism. Notes on the study in general: Between ophthalmopathy and stable hyperthyroidism, a 13-signature model drew a separation with just over 85% sensitivity and about 81% specificity.

Participants with hyperthyroidism, aged 18 to 65, were newly diagnosed with under 2 months' duration. If patients had other autoimmune diseases, uncontrolled infections, pregnancy or lactation, they were excluded. From RNA, the CDR3 regions of TCR beta chains were amplified and sequenced. An opening RT-PCR round employed HTBI primers and preceded a second-round multiplex PCR. One entry per CDR3 protein results from TCRdb running MiXCR on the multiplex PCR reads. The sample lists 900,000 to 1,200,000 distinct CDR3 sequences, approximately 35% occurring once. About this clonotype itself: The antigen remains unidentified.

Sample: peripheral blood or thyroid tissue (not recorded which). The sequence was collected from an adult man with Graves' hyperthyroidism.

The CDR3 is CASSLRPGRGETQYF. In DNA form, the CDR3 reads TGTGCCAGCAGCTTACGGCCAGGTCGCGGGGAGACCCAGTACTTC. This chain uses TRBV6-5 with TRBJ2-5, with D possibly matching TRBD2 (5 bases). CDR3 size: 15 residues. Trimming removed 6 bases at V and 5 bases at J, with 19 bases between. Per the germline V gene, CDR1 is MNHEY and CDR2 is SVGAGI.